A selection of T cell receptor beta chains follows, all from one sample in a study of shared clonotypes between healthy human individuals. Assay used: immunoSEQ multiplex PCR; TCRdb lists only in-frame clones, some missing. Here the sample spans approximately 720,000 clones, about two thirds being singletons. The sample taken for sequencing was memory CD4+ T cells sorted from blood. The receptor source for this set is a woman in her 30s in good health. Each CDR3 is given with its conserved first and last residue. D genes are given only for firm matches. Rows may omit the clone size; those that give it use once, few, many or a size class.

clone_size	v_call	d_call	j_call	cdr3_aa
NA	TRBV2	NA	TRBJ1-5	CASRLAGGGNQPQHF
NA	TRBV28	NA	TRBJ1-1	CASSSTGLNTEAFF
NA	TRBV4-1	TRBD1	TRBJ1-4	CASSLHGTGNEKLFF
NA	TRBV6-4	NA	TRBJ1-3	CASSDSETGAYTIYF
NA	TRBV28	NA	TRBJ1-2	CASTLNTNYGYTF
many	TRBV29-1	NA	TRBJ1-1	CSVEGTDNLEAFF
few	TRBV2	NA	TRBJ1-5	CASKDDFWSNQPQHF
NA	TRBV7-2	TRBD2	TRBJ2-2	CASSWVAGASGELFF
NA	TRBV2	NA	TRBJ2-1	CASTSEGEGSLSYNEQFF
NA	TRBV7-8	NA	TRBJ1-5	CASSLFSQPQHF
once	TRBV14	NA	TRBJ2-3	CASSQAASSTDTQYF
NA	TRBV11-2	NA	TRBJ2-7	CASSHWTGHLEQYF
NA	TRBV7-8	NA	TRBJ2-7	CASSLSGYEQYF
NA	TRBV5-6	NA	TRBJ2-5	CASSPLLAPGETQYF
NA	TRBV28	TRBD1	TRBJ2-7	CASSLVGTGGYEQYF
NA	TRBV19	NA	TRBJ1-1	CASSIRGGESRADTEAFF
NA	TRBV7-2	NA	TRBJ2-7	CASSLAAGGTAEQYF
NA	TRBV18	NA	TRBJ2-1	CASSLSPTSHSYNEQFF
NA	TRBV18	NA	TRBJ1-2	CASSADRSSNYGYTF
once	TRBV27	TRBD1	TRBJ2-7	CASSRLRTGRIYEQYF
NA	TRBV19	NA	TRBJ2-7	CASSQGGEPPYEQYF
NA	TRBV15	NA	TRBJ1-2	CATSRRGTLGPNYGYTF
few	TRBV18	NA	TRBJ2-7	CASSQEGLGYEQYF
NA	TRBV11-2	TRBD1	TRBJ2-7	CASSKTGTGPYEQYF
few	TRBV7-9	NA	TRBJ2-4	CASSLLGLGENIQYF
once	TRBV5-1	TRBD2	TRBJ2-3	CATRGPREGTDTQYF
few	TRBV6-5	TRBD1	TRBJ1-1	CASSLQGSIGEAFF
NA	TRBV6-1	NA	TRBJ2-7	CASSGLRVSEQYF
NA	TRBV23-1	TRBD1	TRBJ1-2	CASRYTGTGDYGYTF
once	TRBV19	NA	TRBJ1-2	CASSEDPRARNYYGYTF
NA	TRBV30	TRBD2	TRBJ2-1	CAWILPRGGSSYNEQFF
NA	TRBV7-2	NA	TRBJ1-4	CASRKPGTEKLFF
few	TRBV5-6	NA	TRBJ1-2	CASRDRNNYGYTF
NA	TRBV29-1	NA	TRBJ1-1	CSVSILGAFF
NA	TRBV25-1	NA	TRBJ2-1	CASSDVSLAYNEQFF
NA	TRBV19	TRBD2	TRBJ2-1	CASSHPSGSFDEQFF
few	TRBV2	NA	TRBJ1-1	CASRGLVSTTFF
NA	TRBV4-2	TRBD2	TRBJ2-7	CASSLGTSPYEQYF
NA	TRBV4-2	TRBD2	TRBJ2-3	CASSQLTSGTETQYF
many	TRBV6-1	NA	TRBJ2-7	CASSGRQVSEQYF
NA	TRBV11-2	TRBD2	TRBJ2-1	CAATSGRGRYEQFF
NA	TRBV11-2	NA	TRBJ2-1	CASSRPSSDEQFF
NA	TRBV6-5	NA	TRBJ1-1	CASSYSAGTMDTEAFF